The table lists the clone carrying this T cell receptor (beta chain) with a few counts. The J segment lost 3 bases and the V segment lost 8 bases, leaving 4 bases of the junction unmatched. Germline lookup yields CDR1 DFQATT and CDR2 SNEGSKA (reference sequence). The CDR3 covers 14 residues. The record originates from a study of human T cells and chemical hapten exposure. Study context: Enrolled patients were predominantly female and had alopecia areata, totalis or universalis.

TCRdb independently ran MiXCR on the RACE reads; one entry per CDR3 protein. This table has tens of thousands of distinct CDR3 sequences, approximately 9.4% appearing once. The sample's time point: patch test 1, 2 weeks after DPC sensitization. Treatment denoted: therapeutic diphenylcyclopropenone sensitization with weekly scalp DPC. Total RNA was extracted from unfractionated whole blood. This sequence joins TRBV20-1 and TRBJ2-5; 15 bases align to TRBD2. The sequenced sample was whole blood, obtained in connection with sensitization to the hapten diphenylcyclopropenone (DPC). This TCR was sampled from a woman in her thirties or forties with alopecia areata. Some clones in this sample may be carry-over from other donors' samples. The CDR3 region has the DNA TGCAGTCGGACTAGCGGGGGGGCGGAAGAGACCCAGTACTTC. Translated, it gives CSRTSGGAEETQYF.